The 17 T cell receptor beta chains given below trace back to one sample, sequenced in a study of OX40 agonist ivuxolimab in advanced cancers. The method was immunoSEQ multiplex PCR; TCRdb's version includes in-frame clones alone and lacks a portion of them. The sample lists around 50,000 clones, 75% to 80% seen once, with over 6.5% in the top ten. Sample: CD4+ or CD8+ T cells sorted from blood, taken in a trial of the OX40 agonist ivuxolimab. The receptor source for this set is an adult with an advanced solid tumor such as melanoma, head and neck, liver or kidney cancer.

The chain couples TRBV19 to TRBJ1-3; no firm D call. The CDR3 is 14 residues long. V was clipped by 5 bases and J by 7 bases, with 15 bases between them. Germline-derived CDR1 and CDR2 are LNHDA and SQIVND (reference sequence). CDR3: CASSAATLDNTIYF. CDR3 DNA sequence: TGTGCCAGTAGTGCTGCTACTTTGGACAACACCATATATTTT.

CDR3: CASSWAGQVHLGYTF. CDR3 coding DNA: TGCGCCAGCAGCTGGGCCGGGCAGGTTCATTTAGGCTACACCTTC. The V call is TRBV5-1, the J call TRBJ1-2; D gene uncertain. The V and J ends lost 3 bases and 8 bases respectively, with 20 bases between them. This CDR3 contains 15 residues. Per the germline V gene, CDR1 is SGHRS and CDR2 is YFSETQ.

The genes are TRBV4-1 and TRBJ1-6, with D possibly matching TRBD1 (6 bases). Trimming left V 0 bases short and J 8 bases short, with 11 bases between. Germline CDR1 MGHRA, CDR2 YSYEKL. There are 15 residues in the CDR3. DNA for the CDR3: TGCGCCAGCAGCCAAGACAGGGGACCGGATTCACCCCTCCACTTT. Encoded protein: CASSQDRGPDSPLHF.

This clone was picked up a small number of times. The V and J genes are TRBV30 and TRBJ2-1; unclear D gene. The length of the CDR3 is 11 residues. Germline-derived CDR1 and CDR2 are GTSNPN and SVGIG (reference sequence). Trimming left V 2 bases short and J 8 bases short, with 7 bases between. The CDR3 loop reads CAWSRNDEQFF. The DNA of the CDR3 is TGTGCCTGGAGTCGAAACGATGAGCAGTTCTTC.

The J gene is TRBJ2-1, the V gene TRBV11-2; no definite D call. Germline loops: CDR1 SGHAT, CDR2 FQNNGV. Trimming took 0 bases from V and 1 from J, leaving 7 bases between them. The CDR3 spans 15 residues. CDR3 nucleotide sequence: TGTGCCAGCAGCTTAGATGGTGATTCCTACAATGAGCAGTTCTTC. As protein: CASSLDGDSYNEQFF.

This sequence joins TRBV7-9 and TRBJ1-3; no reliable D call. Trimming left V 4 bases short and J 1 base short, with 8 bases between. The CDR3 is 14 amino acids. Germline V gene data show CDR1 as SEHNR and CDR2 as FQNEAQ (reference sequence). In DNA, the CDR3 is TGTGCCAGCAGCTGGGGTCTTTCTGGAAACACCATATATTTT. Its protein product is CASSWGLSGNTIYF. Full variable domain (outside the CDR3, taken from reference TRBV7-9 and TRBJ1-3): DTGVSQNPRHKITKRGQNVTFRCDPISEHNRLYWYRQTLGQGPEFLTYFQNEAQLEKSRLLSDRFSAERPKGSFSTLEIQRTEQGDSAMYLCASSWGLSGNTIYFGEGSWLTVV.

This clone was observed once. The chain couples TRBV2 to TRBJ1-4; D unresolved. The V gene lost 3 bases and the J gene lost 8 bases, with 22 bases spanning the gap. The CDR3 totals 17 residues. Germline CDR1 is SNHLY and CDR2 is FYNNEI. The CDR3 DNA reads TGTGCCAGCAGTGATTCGGCAGGTTCAACATCGGGCGAAAAACTGTTTTTT. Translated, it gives CASSDSAGSTSGEKLFF.

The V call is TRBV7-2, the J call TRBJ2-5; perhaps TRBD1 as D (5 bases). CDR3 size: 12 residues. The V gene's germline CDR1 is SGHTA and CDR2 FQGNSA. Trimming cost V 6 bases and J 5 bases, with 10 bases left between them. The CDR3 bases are TGTGCCAGCAGTTTCCAGGGCGAGACCCAGTACTTC. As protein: CASSFQGETQYF.

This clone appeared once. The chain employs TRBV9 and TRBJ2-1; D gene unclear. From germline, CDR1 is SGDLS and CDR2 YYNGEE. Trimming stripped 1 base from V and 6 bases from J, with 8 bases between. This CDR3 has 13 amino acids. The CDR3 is CASSVLTSNEQFF. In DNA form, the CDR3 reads TGTGCCAGCAGCGTACTGACTTCCAATGAGCAGTTCTTC.

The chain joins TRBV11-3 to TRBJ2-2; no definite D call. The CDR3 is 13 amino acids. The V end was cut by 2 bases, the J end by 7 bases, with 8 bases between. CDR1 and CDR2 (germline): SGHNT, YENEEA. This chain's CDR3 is CASSLIDDGELFF. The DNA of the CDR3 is TGTGCCAGCAGCTTAATCGATGACGGGGAGCTGTTTTTT.

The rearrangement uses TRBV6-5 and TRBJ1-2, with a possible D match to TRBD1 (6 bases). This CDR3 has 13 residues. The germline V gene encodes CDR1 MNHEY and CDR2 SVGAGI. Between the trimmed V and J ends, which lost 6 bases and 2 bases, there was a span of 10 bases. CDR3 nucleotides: TGTGCCAGCAGCGGACAGCAAAACTATGGCTACACCTTC. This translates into CASSGQQNYGYTF.

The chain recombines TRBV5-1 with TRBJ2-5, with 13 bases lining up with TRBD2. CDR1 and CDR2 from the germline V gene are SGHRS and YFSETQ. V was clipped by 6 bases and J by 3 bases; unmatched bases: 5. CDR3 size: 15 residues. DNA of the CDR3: TGCGCCAGCAAGTCCACTAGCGGGAGGGAAGAGACCCAGTACTTC. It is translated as CASKSTSGREETQYF.

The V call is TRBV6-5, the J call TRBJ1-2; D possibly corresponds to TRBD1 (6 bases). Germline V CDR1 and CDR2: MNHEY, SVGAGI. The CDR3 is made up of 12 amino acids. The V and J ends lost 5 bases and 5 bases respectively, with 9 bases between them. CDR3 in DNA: TGTGCCAGCAGTCCCAGGGGTTATGGCTACACCTTC. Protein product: CASSPRGYGYTF.

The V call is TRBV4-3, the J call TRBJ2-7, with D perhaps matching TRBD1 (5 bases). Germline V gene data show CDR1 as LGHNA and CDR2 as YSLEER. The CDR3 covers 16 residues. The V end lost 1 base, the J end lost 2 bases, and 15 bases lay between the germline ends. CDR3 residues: CASSQGTPTNPYEQYF. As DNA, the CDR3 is TGCGCCAGCAGCCAAGGGACACCAACAAACCCCTACGAGCAGTACTTC.

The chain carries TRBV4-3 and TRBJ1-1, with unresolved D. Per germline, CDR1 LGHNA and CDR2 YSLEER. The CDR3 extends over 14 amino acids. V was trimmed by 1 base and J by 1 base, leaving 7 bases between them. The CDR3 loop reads CASSQVLWNTEAFF. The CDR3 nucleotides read TGCGCCAGCAGCCAAGTGCTTTGGAACACTGAAGCTTTCTTT.

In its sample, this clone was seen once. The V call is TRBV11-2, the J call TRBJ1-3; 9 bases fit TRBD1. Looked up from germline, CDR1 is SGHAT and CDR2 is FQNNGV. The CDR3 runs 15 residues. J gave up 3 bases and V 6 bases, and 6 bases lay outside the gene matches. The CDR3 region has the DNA TGTGCCAGCAGACCGACAGGGGGTCTTGGAAACACCATATATTTT. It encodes CASRPTGGLGNTIYF.

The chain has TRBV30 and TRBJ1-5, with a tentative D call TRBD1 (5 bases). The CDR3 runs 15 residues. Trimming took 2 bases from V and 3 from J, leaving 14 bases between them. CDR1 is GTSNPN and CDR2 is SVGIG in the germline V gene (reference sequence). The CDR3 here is CAWSRPGRLNQPQHF. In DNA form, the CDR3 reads TGTGCCTGGAGTAGACCGGGACGTCTCAATCAGCCCCAGCATTTT.